The 19 T cell receptor beta chains given below trace back to one sample, sequenced in a study of regulatory T cells in long-lasting Graves disease. Indicated time point: newly diagnosed GD, antithyroid drugs for less than 3 months. Researchers made the TCR library from RNA that was extracted from PBMCs. Both iRepertoire HTBI primers and Arm-PCR of CDR3 regions were used to build the TCR beta libraries. TCRdb fed the multiplex PCR reads into MiXCR, producing one record per CDR3 protein. The repertoire has roughly 610,000 distinct CDR3 sequences, roughly 16% of them found once; the top ten carry around 19%. A further study also used this sample, focusing on T cells in Graves' hyperthyroidism and ophthalmopathy.

The sample here was peripheral blood mononuclear cells (PBMCs), taken at new diagnosis, from a patient treated with antithyroid drugs. The receptors originated from a woman aged 25-40 years with Graves disease.

V usage is TRBV6-1 and J usage is TRBJ1-5, with D possibly being TRBD1 (6 bases). CDR1 MNHNS and CDR2 SASEGT come from the germline V gene. Trimming left V 10 bases short and J 7 bases short, with 14 bases between. This CDR3 is 12 amino acids long. The CDR3 protein is CATTTGWQPQHF. The CDR3 nucleotides are TGTGCCACGACCACAGGGTGGCAGCCCCAGCATTTT.

This clonotype has a count of ten or more. This chain uses TRBV12-3 or TRBV12-4 with TRBJ1-1; unclear D gene. The CDR3 sequence is 14 residues long. V gave up 7 bases and J gave up 0 bases, with 12 bases separating them. For the CDR3, the DNA is TGTGCCAGCACCCTCCGTGGGTTGAACACTGAAGCTTTCTTT. As protein: CASTLRGLNTEAFF.

This clonotype has ten or more counts. The chain has TRBV5-1 and TRBJ1-5; D is possibly TRBD1 (5 bases). V lost 3 bases to trimming and J lost 1 base, with 11 bases between them. The CDR3 length is 15 residues. The germline V gene encodes CDR1 SGHRS and CDR2 YFSETQ. Here the CDR3 reads CASSWTGGSNQPQHF. CDR3 DNA sequence: TGCGCCAGCAGCTGGACTGGGGGAAGCAATCAGCCCCAGCATTTT.

A note on this clonotype: A far larger clone is just one base off, so this is likely a read error. V and J are TRBV7-2 and TRBJ1-5; D possibly corresponds to TRBD1 (5 bases). The CDR3 sequence is 12 residues long. Germline V gene sequence: CDR1 SGHTA, CDR2 FQGNSA. The CDR3 nucleotides are TGTGCCGGCAGCCCGGGGGGTCAGCCCCAGCATTTT. Protein: CAGSPGGQPQHF.

The CDR3 sequence is CASSVGPGGGYEQYF. CDR3 coding DNA: TGTGCCAGCAGCGTAGGGCCCGGGGGTGGATACGAGCAGTACTTC. The chain recombines TRBV9 with TRBJ2-7; possibly TRBD2 for D (6 bases). The CDR3 consists of 15 residues. Trimming stripped 0 bases from V and 4 bases from J, with 14 bases between. The germline V gene has CDR1 SGDLS and CDR2 YYNGEE.

V gene TRBV6-2 or TRBV6-3 combines with J gene TRBJ2-5, with 7 positions matching TRBD1. Germline CDR1 is MNHEY and CDR2 is SVGEGT. The V and J ends lost 1 base and 2 bases, in that order; junction bases with no gene match: 4. The CDR3 length is 15 residues. CDR3 in DNA: TGTGCCAGCAGTTACTTCCGGGACAGACAAGAGACCCAGTACTTC. It codes for CASSYFRDRQETQYF.

In its sample, this clonotype was seen a few times. The chain couples TRBV7-9 to TRBJ2-1; 7 bases align to TRBD2. Trimming removed 6 bases from V and 6 bases from J; junction bases left unmatched: 14. Germline V CDR1 and CDR2: SEHNR, FQNEAQ (reference sequence). This CDR3 is 16 amino acids long. CDR3 DNA sequence: TGTGCCAGCAGACCAACGAAGCGGGAACCAGGCAATGAGCAGTTCTTC. It specifies CASRPTKREPGNEQFF.

At least ten counts were recorded for this clonotype. This rearrangement joins TRBV19 to TRBJ1-2; TRBD1 agrees at 7 bases. J gave up 5 bases and V 3 bases, and 12 bases lay outside the gene matches. CDR1 is LNHDA and CDR2 is SQIVND in the germline V gene (reference sequence). The CDR3 totals 16 residues. The CDR3 bases are TGTGCCAGTAGTATGGGACAGCGAGTCTTAAATTATGGCTACACCTTC. Translating gives CASSMGQRVLNYGYTF. Full variable domain (rest looked up from reference TRBV19 and TRBJ1-2): DGGITQSPKYLFRKEGQNVTLSCEQNLNHDAMYWYRQDPGQGLRLIYYSQIVNDFQKGDIAEGYSVSREKKESFPLTVTSAQKNPTAFYLCASSMGQRVLNYGYTFGSGTRLTVV.

The CDR3 DNA follows: TGTGCCAGCAGCTTGACTAGCGGGACTGACAATGAGCAGTTCTTC. Translated: CASSLTSGTDNEQFF. V usage is TRBV7-3 and J usage is TRBJ2-1, with 11 bases identical to TRBD2. This CDR3 region has 15 residues. V lost 3 bases and J lost 5; bases outside the gene matches: 3. Germline V gene sequence: CDR1 SGHTA, CDR2 FQGTGA.

This chain joins TRBV30 and TRBJ2-1; unclear D gene. This CDR3 is 11 amino acids long. V shed 0 bases and J shed 7 bases, with 4 bases lying between them. CDR1 and CDR2 from the germline V gene are GTSNPN and SVGIG (reference sequence). The CDR3, as DNA: TGTGCCTGGAGTGTTAAAAATGAGCAGTTCTTC. This codes for CAWSVKNEQFF.

This clonotype was observed many times. V usage is TRBV12-3 or TRBV12-4 and J usage is TRBJ2-1; no firm D call. The CDR3 spans 10 residues. V was trimmed by 6 bases and J by 7 bases, leaving 4 bases between them. As DNA, the CDR3 is TGTGCCAGCAGCCAGAATGAGCAGTTCTTC. Translation gives CASSQNEQFF.

This clonotype was counted many times. This chain uses TRBV12-3 or TRBV12-4 with TRBJ2-2; 9 nucleotides align to TRBD2. CDR3 size: 16 residues. The J segment lost 6 bases and the V segment lost 5 bases, leaving 10 bases of the junction unmatched. Here the CDR3 DNA reads TGTGCCAGCAGTCCATTGGCGGGAGGGAGTTCCGGGGAGCTGTTTTTT. Protein product: CASSPLAGGSSGELFF.

This clonotype was seen ten or more times. The rearrangement links TRBV7-2 to TRBJ1-1; D uncertain. The CDR3 sequence is 12 residues long. The germline V gene has CDR1 SGHTA and CDR2 FQGNSA. Trimming cost V 3 bases and J 9 bases, with 11 bases left between them. The CDR3 loop is CASSFSGIQAFF. The CDR3, as DNA: TGTGCCAGCAGCTTTTCAGGAATTCAAGCTTTCTTT.

CDR3: CASSQVSRTSYEQYF. The DNA of the CDR3 is TGTGCCAGCAGCCAAGTATCGAGGACCTCCTACGAGCAGTACTTC. The gene calls are TRBV3-1 and TRBJ2-7; D is unresolved. The CDR3 runs 15 residues. V was pared by 1 base and J by 0 bases, with 10 bases between. CDR1 and CDR2 (germline): LGHDT, YNNKEL (reference sequence).

This clonotype was observed a few times. The chain links TRBV10-3 to TRBJ2-1; tentatively, D is TRBD1 (6 bases). The CDR3 is made up of 14 amino acids. Germline loops: CDR1 ENHRY, CDR2 SYGVKD. Trimming took 2 bases from V and 8 from J, leaving 13 bases between them. This CDR3 reads CAISETGGGYEQFF. In DNA, the CDR3 is TGTGCCATCAGTGAGACTGGGGGCGGGTATGAGCAGTTCTTC.

This clonotype appeared many times. The rearrangement joins TRBV28 to TRBJ1-3; D remains ambiguous. Trimming took 4 bases from V and 0 from J, leaving 13 bases between them. This CDR3 is built from 16 residues. Germline CDR1 MDHEN, CDR2 SYDVKM. DNA for the CDR3: TGTGCCAGCAGTTCCTTGGGTTGGGACTCTGGAAACACCATATATTTT. Encoded protein: CASSSLGWDSGNTIYF. The full variable domain, in which reference TRBV28 and TRBJ1-3 provide the parts outside the CDR3, is DVKVTQSSRYLVKRTGEKVFLECVQDMDHENMFWYRQDPGLGLRLIYFSYDVKMKEKGDIPEGYSVSREKKERFSLILESASTNQTSMYLCASSSLGWDSGNTIYFGEGSWLTVV.

This clonotype has just a few counts. The rearrangement uses TRBV7-9 and TRBJ1-1; a possible D gene is TRBD1 (5 bases). Per the germline V gene, CDR1 is SEHNR and CDR2 is FQNEAQ (reference sequence). The CDR3 loop spans 15 amino acids. V gave up 0 bases and J gave up 5 bases, with 13 bases separating them. The CDR3, as DNA: TGTGCCAGCAGCTTAGCCTCGCAGGGAGGAACTGAAGCTTTCTTT. Its translation is CASSLASQGGTEAFF.

In its sample, this clonotype was seen many times. The chain links TRBV7-3 to TRBJ2-1; D may be TRBD2 (5 bases). V was pared by 8 bases and J by 5 bases, with 13 bases between. This CDR3 has 13 residues. Germline lookup yields CDR1 SGHTA and CDR2 FQGTGA. This CDR3 is CASGSSNDNEQFF. The CDR3 coding sequence is TGTGCCAGCGGATCTAGCAATGACAATGAGCAGTTCTTC.

J is TRBJ1-1 and V is TRBV3-1, with D maybe TRBD1 (6 bases). V was shortened by 5 bases and J by 8 bases, with 21 bases between the two germline ends. There are 15 residues in the CDR3. Per germline, CDR1 LGHDT and CDR2 YNNKEL (reference sequence). The CDR3 here is CASSIGGSRQSEAFF. The CDR3 nucleotides read TGTGCCAGCAGCATAGGGGGTTCGAGACAATCCGAAGCTTTCTTT.